A selection of T cell receptor beta chains follows, all from one sample in a study of blood T cell repertoires in COVID-19. Measured with immunoSEQ multiplex PCR; TCRdb has only the in-frame clones, and not every one. The sample lists 50,000 or so clones; 85% to 90% were seen once. The sequenced sample was peripheral blood. The receptors derive from a human donor in a cohort sampled during active COVID-19. Each CDR3 is given with its conserved first and last residue. A D gene is named only where the DNA matches it firmly. Expanded clones are given a class, and other clones once, few, many or no size at all.

abundance	d_gene	v_gene	j_gene	CDR3aa	CDR3nt
once	.	TRBV4-3	TRBJ2-1	CASSQETPRSSYNEQFF	TGCGCCAGCAGCCAAGAAACGCCGCGGAGCTCCTACAATGAGCAGTTCTTC
.	.	TRBV9	TRBJ1-1	CASSATIAPNTEAFF	TGTGCCAGCAGCGCCACCATAGCACCGAACACTGAAGCTTTCTTT
.	TRBD2	TRBV7-3	TRBJ2-1	CASSPRLGEGYNEQFF	TGTGCCAGCAGCCCCCGTTTGGGGGAGGGATACAATGAGCAGTTCTTC
.	TRBD1	TRBV6-5	TRBJ1-4	CASRLLQGTNEKLFF	TGTGCCAGCAGGTTACTACAGGGGACTAATGAAAAACTGTTTTTT
once	.	TRBV7-2	TRBJ2-5	CASSPARGSQETQYF	TGTGCCAGCAGCCCCGCACGGGGGTCCCAAGAGACCCAGTACTTC
.	.	TRBV5-6	TRBJ2-7	CASSLAGADYEQYF	TGTGCCAGCAGCCTCGCGGGGGCGGACTACGAGCAGTACTTC
.	.	TRBV9	TRBJ1-2	CASSVAQGIRYTF	TGTGCCAGCAGCGTAGCTCAGGGAATCCGCTACACCTTC
once	TRBD2	TRBV7-2	TRBJ2-1	CASSLVASGNNEQFF	TGTGCCAGCAGCTTAGTGGCTAGCGGGAACAATGAGCAGTTCTTC
.	.	TRBV28	TRBJ2-7	CASSPTYEQYF	TGTGCCAGCAGCCCCACCTACGAGCAGTACTTC
.	.	TRBV30	TRBJ1-6	CAWRTPGDNSPLHF	TGTGCCTGGAGGACCCCGGGAGATAATTCACCCCTCCACTTT
.	TRBD2	TRBV3-1/TRBV3-2	TRBJ2-4	CASSPLAGSNIQYF	TGTGCCAGCAGCCCTTTAGCGGGGTCAAACATTCAGTACTTC
.	TRBD2	TRBV4-1	TRBJ2-5	CASSGRVAGTQETQYF	TGCGCCAGCAGCGGGCGGGTAGCGGGGACCCAAGAGACCCAGTACTTC
.	.	TRBV10-2	TRBJ1-1	CASRLQGPTEAFF	TGCGCCAGCAGATTACAGGGTCCCACTGAAGCTTTCTTT
.	TRBD1	TRBV3-1/TRBV3-2	TRBJ2-1	CASSQGGQGTWNEQFF	TGTGCCAGCAGCCAAGGGGGACAGGGGACGTGGAATGAGCAGTTCTTC
.	TRBD2	TRBV9	TRBJ2-1	CASSAGLADFNEQFF	TGTGCCAGCAGCGCCGGACTAGCGGATTTCAATGAGCAGTTCTTC
.	TRBD1	TRBV19	TRBJ2-1	CASSAGTVYNEQFF	TGTGCCAGTAGCGCCGGGACAGTATACAATGAGCAGTTCTTC
.	.	TRBV11-2	TRBJ2-1	CASSLARGGNEQFF	TGTGCCAGCAGCTTAGCGAGGGGGGGTAATGAGCAGTTCTTC
.	TRBD1	TRBV11-2	TRBJ2-7	CASSLPAGGPSEQYF	TGTGCCAGCAGCTTACCGGCAGGGGGACCTTCCGAGCAGTACTTC
.	TRBD2	TRBV2	TRBJ2-1	CASSSPGGDEQFF	TGTGCCAGCAGTTCCCCGGGGGGGGATGAGCAGTTCTTC
.	.	TRBV2	TRBJ1-5	CASSEGETDSNQPQHF	TGTGCCAGCAGTGAAGGCGAGACTGATAGCAATCAGCCCCAGCATTTT
.	.	TRBV6-1	TRBJ1-4	CASSENLASGKLFF	TGTGCCAGCAGTGAGAATTTGGCTTCTGGAAAACTGTTTTTT
.	.	TRBV28	TRBJ2-1	CASRLQGTDEQFF	TGTGCCAGCAGGCTACAGGGAACCGATGAGCAGTTCTTC
.	.	TRBV19	TRBJ2-1	CATIRGGAYNEQFF	TGTGCAACGATAAGGGGGGGAGCCTACAATGAGCAGTTCTTC
.	.	TRBV5-1	TRBJ2-3	CASSATSTGTDTQYF	TGCGCCAGCAGCGCCACTAGCACTGGCACAGATACGCAGTATTTT
.	.	TRBV5-1	TRBJ2-5	CASSLYGSQETQYF	TGCGCCAGCAGCTTGTACGGGTCCCAAGAGACCCAGTACTTC
.	.	TRBV19	TRBJ1-5	CASSMGRVGNQPQHF	TGTGCCAGTAGTATGGGTCGGGTCGGCAATCAGCCCCAGCATTTT
.	TRBD1	TRBV6-1	TRBJ2-7	CASSEGTGGLYEQYF	TGTGCCAGCAGTGAAGGGACAGGGGGCCTCTACGAGCAGTACTTC
.	.	TRBV18	TRBJ2-1	CASSPRTTWSNEQFF	TGTGCCAGCTCTCCCCGGACAACATGGTCGAATGAGCAGTTCTTC
.	.	TRBV6-6	TRBJ1-4	CASSYGGGGGEKLFF	TGTGCCAGCAGTTACGGTGGGGGGGGAGGGGAAAAACTGTTTTTT
few	TRBD1	TRBV11-3	TRBJ1-6	CASSILTGAIDSPLHF	TGTGCCAGCAGCATCCTAACAGGGGCTATAGATTCACCCCTCCACTTT
.	.	TRBV5-8	TRBJ2-7	CASSPQRGRGRDEQYF	TGTGCCAGCAGCCCGCAGAGGGGCAGGGGTCGTGACGAGCAGTACTTC
.	.	TRBV7-2	TRBJ2-3	CASSAAGSDTQYF	TGTGCCAGCAGCGCCGCAGGGTCAGATACGCAGTATTTT
.	TRBD2	TRBV3-1/TRBV3-2	TRBJ2-5	CASSMRRGQETQYF	TGTGCCAGCAGTATGAGGCGGGGGCAAGAGACCCAGTACTTC
.	TRBD2	TRBV7-9	TRBJ2-1	CASSSVLAGGEQFF	TGTGCCAGCAGCTCAGTCCTAGCGGGAGGTGAGCAGTTCTTC
.	.	TRBV5-1	TRBJ2-1	CASSLSTAYNEQFF	TGCGCCAGCAGCTTGTCGACAGCCTACAATGAGCAGTTCTTC
few	TRBD1	TRBV25-1	TRBJ1-2	CASLRTGGSYGYTF	TGTGCCAGCCTTCGGACAGGGGGCAGCTATGGCTACACCTTC
.	.	TRBV4-1	TRBJ1-5	CASSQGLGQLGSNQPQHF	TGCGCCAGCAGCCAAGGCCTTGGACAGTTAGGAAGCAATCAGCCCCAGCATTTT